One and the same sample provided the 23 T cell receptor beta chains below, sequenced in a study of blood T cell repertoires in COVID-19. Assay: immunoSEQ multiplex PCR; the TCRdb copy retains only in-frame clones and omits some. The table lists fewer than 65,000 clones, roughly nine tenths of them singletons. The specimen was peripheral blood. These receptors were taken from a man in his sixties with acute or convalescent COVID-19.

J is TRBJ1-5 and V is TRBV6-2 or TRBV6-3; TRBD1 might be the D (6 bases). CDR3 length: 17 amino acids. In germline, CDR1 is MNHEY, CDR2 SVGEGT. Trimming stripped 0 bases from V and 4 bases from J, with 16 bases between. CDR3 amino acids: CASSYSPGGPSNQPQHF. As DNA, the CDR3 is TGTGCCAGCAGTTACTCGCCGGGGGGGCCGTCAAATCAGCCCCAGCATTTT.

Written as DNA, the CDR3 is TGTGCCAGCAGCCCGCGGGGGGCGAACACCGGGGAGCTGTTTTTT. This gives the protein CASSPRGANTGELFF. J is TRBJ2-2 and V is TRBV11-2, with 8 bases that match TRBD2. This CDR3 region has 15 residues. V was pared by 5 bases and J by 0 bases, with 2 bases of the junction left unmatched. CDR1 and CDR2 (germline): SGHAT, FQNNGV.

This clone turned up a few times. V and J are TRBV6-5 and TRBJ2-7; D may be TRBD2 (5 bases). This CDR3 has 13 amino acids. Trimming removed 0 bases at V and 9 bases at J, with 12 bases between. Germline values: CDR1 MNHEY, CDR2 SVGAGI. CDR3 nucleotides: TGTGCCAGCAGTTACTCGAATGTACGGGGGCAGTACTTC. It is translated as CASSYSNVRGQYF.

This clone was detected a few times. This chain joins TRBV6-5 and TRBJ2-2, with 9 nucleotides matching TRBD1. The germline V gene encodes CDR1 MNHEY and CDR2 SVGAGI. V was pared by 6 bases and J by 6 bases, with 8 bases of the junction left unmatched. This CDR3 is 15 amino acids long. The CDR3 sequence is CASRPGQGSSGELFF. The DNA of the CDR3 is TGTGCCAGCAGGCCGGGACAGGGTTCGTCCGGGGAGCTGTTTTTT.

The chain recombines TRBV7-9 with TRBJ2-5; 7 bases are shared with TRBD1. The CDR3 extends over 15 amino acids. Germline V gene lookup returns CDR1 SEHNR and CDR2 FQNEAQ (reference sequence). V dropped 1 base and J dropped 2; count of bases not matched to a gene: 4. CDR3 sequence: CASSLGGTVQETQYF. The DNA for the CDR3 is TGTGCCAGCAGCTTAGGTGGGACAGTTCAAGAGACCCAGTACTTC. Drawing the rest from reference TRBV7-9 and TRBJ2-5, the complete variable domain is DTGVSQNPRHKITKRGQNVTFRCDPISEHNRLYWYRQTLGQGPEFLTYFQNEAQLEKSRLLSDRFSAERPKGSFSTLEIQRTEQGDSAMYLCASSLGGTVQETQYFGPGTRLLVL.

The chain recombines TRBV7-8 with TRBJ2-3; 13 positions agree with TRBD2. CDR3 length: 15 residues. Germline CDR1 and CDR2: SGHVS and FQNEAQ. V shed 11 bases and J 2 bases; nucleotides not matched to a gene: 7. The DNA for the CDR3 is TGTGCCGTCCAACTAGCGGGGGGGTCCACAGATACGCAGTATTTT. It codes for CAVQLAGGSTDTQYF. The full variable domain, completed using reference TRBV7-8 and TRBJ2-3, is GAGVSQSPRYKVAKRGQDVALRCDPISGHVSLFWYQQALGQGPEFLTYFQNEAQLDKSGLPSDRFFAERPEGSVSTLKIQRTQQEDSAVYLCAVQLAGGSTDTQYFGPGTRLTVL.

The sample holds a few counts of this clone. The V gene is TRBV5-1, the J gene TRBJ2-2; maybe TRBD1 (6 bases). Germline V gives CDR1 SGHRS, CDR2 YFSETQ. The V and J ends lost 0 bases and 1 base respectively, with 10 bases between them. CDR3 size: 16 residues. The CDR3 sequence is CASSLVMDRNTGELFF. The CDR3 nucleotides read TGCGCCAGCAGCTTGGTAATGGACAGGAACACCGGGGAGCTGTTTTTT.

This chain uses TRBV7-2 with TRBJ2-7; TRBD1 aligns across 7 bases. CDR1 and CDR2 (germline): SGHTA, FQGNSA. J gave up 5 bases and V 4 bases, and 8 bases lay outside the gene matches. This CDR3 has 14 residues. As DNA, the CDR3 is TGTGCCAGCAGCTCATCGGGACAGAAAAACGAGCAGTACTTC. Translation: CASSSSGQKNEQYF. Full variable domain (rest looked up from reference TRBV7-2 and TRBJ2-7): GAGVSQSPSNKVTEKGKDVELRCDPISGHTALYWYRQSLGQGLEFLIYFQGNSAPDKSGLPSDRFSAERTGGSVSTLTIQRTQQEDSAVYLCASSSSGQKNEQYFGPGTRLTVT.

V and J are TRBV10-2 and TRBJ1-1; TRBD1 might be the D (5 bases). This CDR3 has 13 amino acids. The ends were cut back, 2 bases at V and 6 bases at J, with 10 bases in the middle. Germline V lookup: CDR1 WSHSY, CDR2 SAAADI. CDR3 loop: CASSERQQAEAFF. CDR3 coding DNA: TGCGCCAGCAGTGAGAGACAGCAAGCTGAAGCTTTCTTT.

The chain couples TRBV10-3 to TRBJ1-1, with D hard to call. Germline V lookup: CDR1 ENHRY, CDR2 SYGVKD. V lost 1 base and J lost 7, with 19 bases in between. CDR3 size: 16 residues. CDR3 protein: CAISEYRGLMVNEAFF. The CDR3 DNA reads TGTGCCATCAGTGAGTACCGAGGCCTGATGGTGAATGAAGCTTTCTTT.

CDR3 DNA sequence: TGCGCCAGCAGCCCCTCGACTAGCGGGGGCCACAATGAGCAGTTCTTC. It encodes CASSPSTSGGHNEQFF. This chain uses TRBV4-1 with TRBJ2-1, with 12 bases aligning to TRBD2. The germline gives CDR1 MGHRA, CDR2 YSYEKL. This CDR3 is 16 amino acids long. V trimming: 4 bases; J trimming: 5 bases; junction bases outside the gene matches: 6.

This chain's CDR3 is CASSPGGENYEQYF. The CDR3 DNA follows: TGTGCCAGCAGCCCAGGGGGAGAAAACTACGAGCAGTACTTC. The rearrangement uses TRBV6-5 and TRBJ2-7; 7 nucleotides align to TRBD1. The length of the CDR3 is 14 residues. The V gene's germline CDR1 is MNHEY and CDR2 SVGAGI. The V gene end was trimmed by 6 bases and the J gene end by 3 bases; junction bases not matched to a gene: 8.

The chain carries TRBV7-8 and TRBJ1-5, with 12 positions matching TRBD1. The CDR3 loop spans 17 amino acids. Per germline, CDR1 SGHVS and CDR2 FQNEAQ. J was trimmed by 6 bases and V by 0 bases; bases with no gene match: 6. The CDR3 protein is CASSLAGTGGWSQPQHF. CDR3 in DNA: TGTGCCAGCAGCTTAGCCGGGACAGGGGGCTGGAGTCAGCCCCAGCATTTT. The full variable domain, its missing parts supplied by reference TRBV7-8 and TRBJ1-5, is GAGVSQSPRYKVAKRGQDVALRCDPISGHVSLFWYQQALGQGPEFLTYFQNEAQLDKSGLPSDRFFAERPEGSVSTLKIQRTQQEDSAVYLCASSLAGTGGWSQPQHFGDGTRLSIL.

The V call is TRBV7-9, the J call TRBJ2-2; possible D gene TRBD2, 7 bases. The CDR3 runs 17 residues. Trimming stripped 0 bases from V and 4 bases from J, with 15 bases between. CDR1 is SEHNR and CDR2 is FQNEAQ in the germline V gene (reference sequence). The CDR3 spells CASSLAGRGLATGELFF. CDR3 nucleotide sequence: TGTGCCAGCAGCTTAGCTGGGCGGGGGCTTGCCACCGGGGAGCTGTTTTTT.

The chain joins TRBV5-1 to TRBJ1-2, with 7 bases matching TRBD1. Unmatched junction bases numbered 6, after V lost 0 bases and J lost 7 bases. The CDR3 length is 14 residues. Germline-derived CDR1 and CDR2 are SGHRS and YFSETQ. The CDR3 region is CASSLAGGKGGYTF. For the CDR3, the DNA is TGCGCCAGCAGCTTGGCAGGGGGGAAAGGTGGCTACACCTTC.

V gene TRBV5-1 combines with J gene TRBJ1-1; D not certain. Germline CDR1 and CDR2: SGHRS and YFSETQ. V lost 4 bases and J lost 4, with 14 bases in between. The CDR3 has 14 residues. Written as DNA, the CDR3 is TGCGCCAGCAGCCGGGGAGGACCTACCACTGAAGCTTTCTTT. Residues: CASSRGGPTTEAFF.

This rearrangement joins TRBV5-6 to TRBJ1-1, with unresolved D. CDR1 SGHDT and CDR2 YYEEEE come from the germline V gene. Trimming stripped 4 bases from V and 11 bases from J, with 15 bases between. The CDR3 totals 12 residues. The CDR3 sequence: CASSKEEFVAFF. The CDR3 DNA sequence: TGTGCCAGCAGCAAGGAGGAATTCGTGGCTTTCTTT.

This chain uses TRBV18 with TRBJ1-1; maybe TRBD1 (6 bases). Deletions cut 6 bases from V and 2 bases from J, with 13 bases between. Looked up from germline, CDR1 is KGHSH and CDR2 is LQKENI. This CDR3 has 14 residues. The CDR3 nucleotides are TGTGCCAGCTCTCGACGACAGGATAACACTGAAGCTTTCTTT. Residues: CASSRRQDNTEAFF.

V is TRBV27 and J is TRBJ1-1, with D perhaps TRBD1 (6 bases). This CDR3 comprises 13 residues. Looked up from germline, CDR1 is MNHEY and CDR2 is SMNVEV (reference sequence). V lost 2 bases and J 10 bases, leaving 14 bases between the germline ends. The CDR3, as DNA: TGTGCCAGCAGTTTAACGGGGGGGCGCGGAGCTTTCTTT. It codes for CASSLTGGRGAFF.

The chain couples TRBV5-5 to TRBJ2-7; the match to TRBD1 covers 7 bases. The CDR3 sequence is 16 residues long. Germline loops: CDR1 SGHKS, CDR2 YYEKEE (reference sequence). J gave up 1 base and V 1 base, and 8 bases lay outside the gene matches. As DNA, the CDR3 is TGTGCCAGCAGCTTGAACGACCCCAGGGGGTCCTACGAGCAGTACTTC. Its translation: CASSLNDPRGSYEQYF.

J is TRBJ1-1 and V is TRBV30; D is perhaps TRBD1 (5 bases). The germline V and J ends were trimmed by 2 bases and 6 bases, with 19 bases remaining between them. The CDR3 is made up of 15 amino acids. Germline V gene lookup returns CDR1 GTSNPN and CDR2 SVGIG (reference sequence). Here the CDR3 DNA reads TGTGCCTGGAGTCCGAAACGGGGGAATTTCGCTGAAGCTTTCTTT. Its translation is CAWSPKRGNFAEAFF.

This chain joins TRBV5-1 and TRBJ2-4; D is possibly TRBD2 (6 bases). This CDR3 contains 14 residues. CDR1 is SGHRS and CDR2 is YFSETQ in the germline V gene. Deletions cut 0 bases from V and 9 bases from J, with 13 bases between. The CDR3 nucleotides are TGCGCCAGCAGCTTGGAGGGCGGGGCTGGCATTCAGTACTTC. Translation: CASSLEGGAGIQYF.

The CDR3 nucleotides read TGTGCCAGTAGTCGGTGGGATACGCAGTATTTT. This sequence encodes CASSRWDTQYF. The genes are TRBV19 and TRBJ2-3; no reliable D call. The CDR3 extends over 11 amino acids. V was pared by 5 bases and J by 6 bases, with 6 bases between. Germline CDR1 LNHDA, CDR2 SQIVND (reference sequence). Complete variable domain (other parts from reference TRBV19 and TRBJ2-3): DGGITQSPKYLFRKEGQNVTLSCEQNLNHDAMYWYRQDPGQGLRLIYYSQIVNDFQKGDIAEGYSVSREKKESFPLTVTSAQKNPTAFYLCASSRWDTQYFGPGTRLTVL.